Following are 27 T cell receptor beta chains from one sample sequenced in a study of CD8+CD57+ T cells in acquired aplastic anemia (dated by TCRdb to between 2017 and 2018). Sequencing used an Illumina HiSeq 2000. TCR beta VDJ combination and CDR3 sequence profiling used genomic DNA as the template. TCRdb passed the public sequencing reads through fastp at Q25 and MiXCR, retaining productive beta sequences. All rows with the same CDR3 protein become a single entry with the most common DNA and genes. Counted in this sample were 180,000 or so distinct CDR3 sequences; about half of them appeared once. The ten largest clones add up to roughly 2% of the sample. Expansion of CD8+CD57+ cells had been shown by flow cytometry in the patients chosen for sequencing. The sequenced material came from sorted CD4+, CD8+, or CD8+CD57+ T cells (not recorded which) from PBMCs. The receptors stem from a human donor with aplastic anemia.

This clonotype is a singleton in its sample. The chain couples TRBV10-3 to TRBJ2-7, with 10 bases lining up with TRBD2. This CDR3 is built from 13 residues. With 7 bases clipped from V and 3 bases from J, the junction kept 3 bases outside the gene matches. Germline V CDR1 and CDR2: ENHRY, SYGVKD. CDR3 sequence (DNA): TGTGCCATCAATATAGCGGGGGGCTACGAGCAGTACTTC. Protein product: CAINIAGGYEQYF.

The genes are TRBV14 and TRBJ1-6; no firm D call. The CDR3 loop spans 13 amino acids. The V gene's germline CDR1 is SGHDN and CDR2 FVKESK. The V end lost 0 bases, the J end lost 9 bases, and 6 bases lay between the germline ends. CDR3 loop: CASSQDDVSPLHF. CDR3 DNA: TGTGCCAGCAGCCAAGATGACGTTTCACCCCTCCACTTT. The entire variable domain, with the rest obtained from reference TRBV14 and TRBJ1-6, is as follows: EAGVTQFPSHSVIEKGQTVTLRCDPISGHDNLYWYRRVMGKEIKFLLHFVKESKQDESGMPNNRFLAERTGGTYSTLKVQPAELEDSGVYFCASSQDDVSPLHFGNGTRLTVT.

This clonotype has ten or more counts. The chain links TRBV7-9 to TRBJ2-2; the D gene could be TRBD1 or TRBD2 (5 bases each). The CDR3 has 15 residues. Germline V gene lookup returns CDR1 SEHNR and CDR2 FQNEAQ (reference sequence). V lost 8 bases to trimming and J lost 0 bases, with 13 bases between them. As DNA, the CDR3 is TGTGCCAGCCGGCCGGGGCTCGCGAACACCGGGGAGCTGTTTTTT. This translates into CASRPGLANTGELFF.

This clonotype was observed many times. The chain uses TRBV19 and TRBJ2-7; D ambiguous. The CDR3 length is 14 residues. Trimming removed 3 bases from V and 3 bases from J, with 12 bases in between. Germline assignment: CDR1 LNHDA and CDR2 SQIVND (reference sequence). The chain's CDR3 is CASSMSSVNYEQYF. CDR3 DNA: TGTGCCAGTAGTATGAGTTCCGTCAACTACGAGCAGTACTTC.

The chain uses TRBV11-1 and TRBJ2-7; TRBD1 agrees at 7 bases. CDR3 length equals 16 residues. V dropped 5 bases and J dropped 1; count of bases not matched to a gene: 11. CDR1 and CDR2 (germline): SGHAT, FQDESV (reference sequence). The CDR3 sequence: CASSTRDSSLSYEQYF. The DNA for the CDR3 is TGTGCCAGCAGCACTAGGGACAGTTCGCTTTCCTACGAGCAGTACTTC.

At least ten counts were recorded for this clonotype. This chain links TRBV7-9 with TRBJ1-1; 9 nucleotides line up with TRBD1. The J segment lost 7 bases and the V segment lost 5 bases, leaving 11 bases of the junction unmatched. The CDR3 is made up of 15 amino acids. Germline CDR1 SEHNR, CDR2 FQNEAQ (reference sequence). CDR3 DNA: TGTGCCAGCAGCCGAACTACAGGGGGCGTGAGTGAAGCTTTCTTT. Encoded protein: CASSRTTGGVSEAFF. Supplemented by reference TRBV7-9 and TRBJ1-1, the full variable domain reads DTGVSQNPRHKITKRGQNVTFRCDPISEHNRLYWYRQTLGQGPEFLTYFQNEAQLEKSRLLSDRFSAERPKGSFSTLEIQRTEQGDSAMYLCASSRTTGGVSEAFFGQGTRLTVV.

The chain recombines TRBV19 with TRBJ1-5; D unresolved. Trimming shortened V by 1 base and J by 7 bases, and 14 bases separated the two germline ends. The CDR3 loop spans 15 amino acids. Looked up from germline, CDR1 is LNHDA and CDR2 is SQIVND (reference sequence). In DNA form, the CDR3 reads TGTGCCAGTAGTATAGTCGCCAGCTCGGGACAGCCCCAGCATTTT. It specifies CASSIVASSGQPQHF. Based on the CDR3 plus reference TRBV19 and TRBJ1-5, the full variable domain is DGGITQSPKYLFRKEGQNVTLSCEQNLNHDAMYWYRQDPGQGLRLIYYSQIVNDFQKGDIAEGYSVSREKKESFPLTVTSAQKNPTAFYLCASSIVASSGQPQHFGDGTRLSIL.

This clonotype occurred a few times. The chain employs TRBV11-3 and TRBJ2-7; 9 nucleotides align to TRBD1. Germline V gives CDR1 SGHNT, CDR2 YENEEA. The CDR3 runs 15 residues. The trim removed 5 bases at V and 7 bases at J, leaving 12 bases unmatched. The CDR3 region is CASSVRDREDNEQYF. CDR3 nucleotide sequence: TGTGCCAGCAGCGTTCGGGACAGGGAGGATAATGAGCAGTACTTC.

The chain joins TRBV19 to TRBJ1-3; D perhaps matches TRBD1 (5 bases). CDR1 and CDR2 (germline): LNHDA, SQIVND (reference sequence). This CDR3 has 16 residues. V was trimmed by 4 bases and J by 2 bases, leaving 15 bases between them. This CDR3 is CASSNRIRIAGNTIYF. The CDR3, as DNA: TGTGCCAGTAGTAACAGGATCAGGATTGCTGGAAACACCATATATTTT.

The V gene is TRBV20-1, the J gene TRBJ2-3; TRBD1 might be the D (6 bases). Germline-derived CDR1 and CDR2 are DFQATT and SNEGSKA (reference sequence). The CDR3 extends over 15 amino acids. V was cut by 1 base and J by 10 bases, with 21 bases left in between. CDR3 residues: CSARALVAGVRAQYF. CDR3 nucleotide sequence: TGCAGTGCTAGAGCCCTGGTGGCAGGGGTTCGGGCGCAGTATTTT.

V is TRBV7-3 and J is TRBJ2-7; 9 bases are a match to TRBD2. CDR1 and CDR2 from the germline V gene are SGHTA and FQGTGA. There are 16 residues in the CDR3. Unmatched junction bases numbered 11, after V lost 1 base and J lost 7 bases. The CDR3 region has the DNA TGTGCCAGCAGCTTAAGGCCGGCTAGCGGGGCGGGGGAGCAGTACTTC. Its protein is CASSLRPASGAGEQYF. Full variable domain (rest looked up from reference TRBV7-3 and TRBJ2-7): GAGVSQTPSNKVTEKGKYVELRCDPISGHTALYWYRQSLGQGPEFLIYFQGTGAADDSGLPNDRFFAVRPEGSVSTLKIQRTERGDSAVYLCASSLRPASGAGEQYFGPGTRLTVT.

There are many counts of this clonotype. The gene calls are TRBV7-3 and TRBJ2-3; the match to TRBD2 covers 10 bases. The length of the CDR3 is 15 residues. Trimming removed 2 bases from V and 6 bases from J; junction bases left unmatched: 5. The V gene's germline CDR1 is SGHTA and CDR2 FQGTGA. CDR3 DNA sequence: TGTGCCAGCAGCTTAGGAGCGGGGGGGCCGGATACGCAGTATTTT. Residues: CASSLGAGGPDTQYF.

This clonotype has a count of ten or more. This rearrangement joins TRBV20-1 to TRBJ2-2, with TRBD1 matching 7 bases. This CDR3 region has 14 residues. Per germline, CDR1 DFQATT and CDR2 SNEGSKA (reference sequence). V shed 3 bases and J 8 bases; nucleotides not matched to a gene: 9. In nucleotides, the CDR3 is TGCAGTGCTAGTTCGGGACAGAACTTAGGGGAGCTGTTTTTT. It translates to CSASSGQNLGELFF.

This chain connects TRBV10-3 to TRBJ2-5; TRBD1 matches at 8 bases. V was clipped by 11 bases and J by 7 bases; unmatched bases: 6. The CDR3 is made up of 11 amino acids. From germline, CDR1 is ENHRY and CDR2 SYGVKD. The DNA for the CDR3 is TGTGCCGCCCAGGGGGCCGGGACCCAGTACTTC. Translated, it gives CAAQGAGTQYF.

V is TRBV7-9 and J is TRBJ1-1; D might be TRBD1 (6 bases). CDR1 and CDR2 (germline): SEHNR, FQNEAQ (reference sequence). The CDR3 is made up of 14 amino acids. Deletions cut 4 bases from V and 4 bases from J, with 13 bases between. This CDR3 is CASSSGTWGTEAFF. CDR3 nucleotide sequence: TGTGCCAGCAGCTCCGGGACATGGGGCACTGAAGCTTTCTTT. The complete variable domain, with remaining parts taken from reference TRBV7-9 and TRBJ1-1, reads DTGVSQNPRHKITKRGQNVTFRCDPISEHNRLYWYRQTLGQGPEFLTYFQNEAQLEKSRLLSDRFSAERPKGSFSTLEIQRTEQGDSAMYLCASSSGTWGTEAFFGQGTRLTVV.

In this sample, this clonotype turned up many times. The chain combines TRBV6-5 with TRBJ2-2; tentatively, D is TRBD1 (6 bases). This CDR3 comprises 14 residues. Germline values: CDR1 MNHEY, CDR2 SVGAGI. V was clipped by 4 bases and J by 5 bases, with 11 bases between them. CDR3 residues: CASSWAGTTGELFF. As DNA, the CDR3 is TGTGCCAGCAGTTGGGCAGGGACAACCGGGGAGCTGTTTTTT.

The rearrangement links TRBV20-1 to TRBJ1-1; TRBD1 aligns across 8 bases. CDR1 is DFQATT, CDR2 SNEGSKA, per germline (reference sequence). CDR3 length: 14 residues. The DNA of the CDR3 is TGCAGCGTAGAGGCAGGGGGCAGGAGCACTGAAGCTTTCTTT. Amino acids: CSVEAGGRSTEAFF.

This clonotype was observed at least ten times. The rearrangement uses TRBV5-1 and TRBJ2-7; the D gene is possibly TRBD2 (6 bases). V shed 4 bases and J shed 5 bases, with 10 bases lying between them. The CDR3 is 12 amino acids. Per germline, CDR1 SGHRS and CDR2 YFSETQ. CDR3 bases: TGCGCCAGCAGCGGGACTTTGAACGAGCAGTACTTC. It translates to CASSGTLNEQYF.

This clonotype has at least ten counts. This chain uses TRBV20-1 with TRBJ2-2; 10 bases line up with TRBD2. Germline loops: CDR1 DFQATT, CDR2 SNEGSKA (reference sequence). Trimming took 3 bases from V and 2 from J; bases not matched to a gene: 3. The CDR3 totals 15 residues. In nucleotides, the CDR3 is TGCAGTGCTAGTCGGACTAGCGGTAACACCGGGGAGCTGTTTTTT. Residues: CSASRTSGNTGELFF.

To note about this clonotype: A read error is likely, as this CDR3 ends without the conserved phenylalanine or tryptophan. The V gene is TRBV29-1, the J gene TRBJ2-5; tentative D call: TRBD2 (5 bases). The CDR3 covers 13 residues. Per germline, CDR1 SQVTM and CDR2 ANQGSEA. Between the trimmed V and J ends, which lost 3 bases and 5 bases, there was a span of 13 bases. For the CDR3, the DNA is TGCAGCGTTGAGAGTGGACGCGGGGAGACCCAGTACCTC. Encoded protein: CSVESGRGETQYL.

The J gene is TRBJ1-1, the V gene TRBV19; 10 nucleotides agree with TRBD1. J gave up 6 bases and V 4 bases, and 5 bases lay outside the gene matches. CDR1 and CDR2 from the germline V gene are LNHDA and SQIVND (reference sequence). The CDR3 is made up of 14 amino acids. This CDR3 reads CASSRQGARAEAFF. CDR3 DNA sequence: TGTGCCAGTAGTAGACAGGGGGCGAGGGCTGAAGCTTTCTTT.

Only a few counts were recorded for this clonotype. The chain links TRBV10-3 to TRBJ2-7; D gene uncertain. V was pared by 6 bases and J by 3 bases, with 12 bases between. CDR1 is ENHRY and CDR2 is SYGVKD in the germline V gene. The CDR3 runs to 13 residues. CDR3 DNA: TGTGCCATCAGGTGGGCGAGAGACTACGAGCAGTACTTC. Its translation: CAIRWARDYEQYF.

This clonotype was recorded a few times. V and J are TRBV29-1 and TRBJ1-1; no clear D. Trimming removed 4 bases at V and 0 bases at J, with 9 bases between. The CDR3 extends over 13 amino acids. Germline CDR1 is SQVTM and CDR2 is ANQGSEA. CDR3 DNA sequence: TGCAGCGTTGGGCGTATCATGAACACTGAAGCTTTCTTT. Protein sequence: CSVGRIMNTEAFF.

The V and J genes are TRBV14 and TRBJ2-7; 10 bases agree with TRBD2. Germline CDR1 is SGHDN and CDR2 is FVKESK. The CDR3 is 16 amino acids. V shed 3 bases and J 3 bases; nucleotides not matched to a gene: 8. CDR3 region: CASSHYIAGGIYEQYF. CDR3 DNA sequence: TGTGCCAGCAGCCATTACATAGCGGGGGGAATCTACGAGCAGTACTTC.

This clonotype was detected only once. The rearrangement links TRBV10-3 to TRBJ1-5; no clear D. The CDR3 covers 16 residues. In germline, CDR1 is ENHRY, CDR2 SYGVKD. V was shortened by 3 bases and J by 2 bases, with 14 bases between the two germline ends. The CDR3 loop is CAISDLGPQRNQPQHF. The CDR3 DNA reads TGTGCCATCAGTGATTTAGGCCCACAACGCAATCAGCCCCAGCATTTT.

With respect to this clonotype: The junction departs from germline at one end; a sequencing error may be responsible. The rearrangement joins TRBV19 to TRBJ1-5; D possibly corresponds to TRBD1 (5 bases). CDR3 length equals 15 residues. The germline V gene encodes CDR1 LNHDA and CDR2 SQIVND (reference sequence). The CDR3 spells CASKGMDDSKQPQHF. The CDR3 coding sequence is TGTGCCAGTAAGGGGATGGACGATAGCAAACAGCCCCAGCATTTT.

This clonotype was counted ten times or more. This rearrangement joins TRBV7-2 to TRBJ2-2; possibly TRBD2 for D (5 bases). The CDR3 extends over 15 amino acids. Germline CDR1 is SGHTA and CDR2 is FQGNSA. Trimming pared 2 bases from V and 0 bases from J, leaving 7 bases between. As DNA, the CDR3 is TGTGCCAGCAGCTTAACGGGATCGAACACCGGGGAGCTGTTTTTT. Protein product: CASSLTGSNTGELFF.